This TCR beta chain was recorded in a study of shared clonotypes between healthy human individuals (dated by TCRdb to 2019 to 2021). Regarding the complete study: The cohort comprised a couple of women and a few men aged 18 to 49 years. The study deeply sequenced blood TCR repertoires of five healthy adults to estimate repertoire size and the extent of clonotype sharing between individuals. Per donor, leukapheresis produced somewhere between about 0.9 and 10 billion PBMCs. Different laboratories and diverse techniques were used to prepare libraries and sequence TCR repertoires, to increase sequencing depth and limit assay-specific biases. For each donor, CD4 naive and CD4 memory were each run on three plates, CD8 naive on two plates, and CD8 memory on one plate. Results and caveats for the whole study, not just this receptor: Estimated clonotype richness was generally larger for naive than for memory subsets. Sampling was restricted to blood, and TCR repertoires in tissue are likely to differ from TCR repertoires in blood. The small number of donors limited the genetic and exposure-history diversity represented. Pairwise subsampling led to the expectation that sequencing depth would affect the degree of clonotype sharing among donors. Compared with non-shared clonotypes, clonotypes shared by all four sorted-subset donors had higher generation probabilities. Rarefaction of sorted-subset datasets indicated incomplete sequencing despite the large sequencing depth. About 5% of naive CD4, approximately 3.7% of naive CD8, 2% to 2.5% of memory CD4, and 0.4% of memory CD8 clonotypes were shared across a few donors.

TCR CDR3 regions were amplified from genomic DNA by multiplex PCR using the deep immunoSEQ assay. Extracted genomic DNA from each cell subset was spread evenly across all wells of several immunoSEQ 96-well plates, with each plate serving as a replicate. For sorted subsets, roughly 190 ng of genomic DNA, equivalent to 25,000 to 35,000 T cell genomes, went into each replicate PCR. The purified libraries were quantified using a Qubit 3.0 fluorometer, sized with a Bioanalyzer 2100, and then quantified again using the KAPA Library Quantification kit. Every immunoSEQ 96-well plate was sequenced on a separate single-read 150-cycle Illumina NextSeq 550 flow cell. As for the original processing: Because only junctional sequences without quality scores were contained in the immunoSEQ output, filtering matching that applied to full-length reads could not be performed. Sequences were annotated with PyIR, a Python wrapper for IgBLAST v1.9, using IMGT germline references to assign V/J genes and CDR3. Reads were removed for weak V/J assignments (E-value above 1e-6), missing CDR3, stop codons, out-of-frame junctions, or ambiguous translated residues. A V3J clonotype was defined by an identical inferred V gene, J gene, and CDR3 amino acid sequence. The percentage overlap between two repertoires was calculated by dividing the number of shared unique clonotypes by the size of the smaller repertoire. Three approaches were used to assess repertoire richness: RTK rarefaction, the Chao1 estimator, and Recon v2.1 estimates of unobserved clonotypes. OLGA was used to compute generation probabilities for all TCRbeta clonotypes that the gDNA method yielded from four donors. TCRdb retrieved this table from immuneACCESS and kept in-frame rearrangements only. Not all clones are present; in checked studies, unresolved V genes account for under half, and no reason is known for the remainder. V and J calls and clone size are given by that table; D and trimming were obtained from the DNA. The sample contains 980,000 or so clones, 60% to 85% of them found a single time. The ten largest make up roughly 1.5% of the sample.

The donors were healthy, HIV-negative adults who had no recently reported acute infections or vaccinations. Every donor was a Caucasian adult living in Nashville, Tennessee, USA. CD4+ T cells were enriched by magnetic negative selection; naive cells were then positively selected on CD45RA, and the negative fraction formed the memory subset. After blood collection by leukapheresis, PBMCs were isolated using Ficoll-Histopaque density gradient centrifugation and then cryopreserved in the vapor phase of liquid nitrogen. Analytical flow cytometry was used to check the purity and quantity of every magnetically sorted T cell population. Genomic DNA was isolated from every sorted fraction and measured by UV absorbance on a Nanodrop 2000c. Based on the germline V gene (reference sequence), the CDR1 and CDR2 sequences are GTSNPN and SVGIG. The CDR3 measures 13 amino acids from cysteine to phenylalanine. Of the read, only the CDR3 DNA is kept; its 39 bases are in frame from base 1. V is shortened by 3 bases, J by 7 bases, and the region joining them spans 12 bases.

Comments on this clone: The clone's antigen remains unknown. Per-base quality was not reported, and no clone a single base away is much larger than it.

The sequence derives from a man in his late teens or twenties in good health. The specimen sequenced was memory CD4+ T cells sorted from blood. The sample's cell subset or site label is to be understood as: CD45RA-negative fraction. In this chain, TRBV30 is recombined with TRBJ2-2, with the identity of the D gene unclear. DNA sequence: TGTGCCTGGAGAGGCTTGGGTATCGGGGAGCTGTTTTTT. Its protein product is CAWRGLGIGELFF.